The clone carrying this T cell receptor (beta chain) was seen a few times. The antigen is unknown. TCRdb re-called the reads through MiXCR, storing one row per CDR3 protein. The repertoire holds over 150,000 distinct CDR3 sequences, with about a sixth as singletons. This specimen comes from a study of T cell repertoires in cytomegalovirus infection. Study-wide findings and caveats: HLA-C-restricted CMV clonotypes gave the most frequent clonotype in two of eight donors.

Trimming removed 11 bases at V and 8 bases at J, with 18 bases between. CDR3 length: 13 residues. The germline gives CDR1 ENHRY, CDR2 SYGVKD. The receptor comes from a human donor in good health (CMV status not recorded). Some clones in this sample may be carry-over from other donors' samples. Sequenced: CD8+ T cells from PBMCs. The V call is TRBV10-3, the J call TRBJ1-4; no definite D call. The CDR3 DNA reads TGTGCCTCGGCGCTAGGACTTAAAGAAAAACTGTTTTTT. Encoded protein: CASALGLKEKLFF.